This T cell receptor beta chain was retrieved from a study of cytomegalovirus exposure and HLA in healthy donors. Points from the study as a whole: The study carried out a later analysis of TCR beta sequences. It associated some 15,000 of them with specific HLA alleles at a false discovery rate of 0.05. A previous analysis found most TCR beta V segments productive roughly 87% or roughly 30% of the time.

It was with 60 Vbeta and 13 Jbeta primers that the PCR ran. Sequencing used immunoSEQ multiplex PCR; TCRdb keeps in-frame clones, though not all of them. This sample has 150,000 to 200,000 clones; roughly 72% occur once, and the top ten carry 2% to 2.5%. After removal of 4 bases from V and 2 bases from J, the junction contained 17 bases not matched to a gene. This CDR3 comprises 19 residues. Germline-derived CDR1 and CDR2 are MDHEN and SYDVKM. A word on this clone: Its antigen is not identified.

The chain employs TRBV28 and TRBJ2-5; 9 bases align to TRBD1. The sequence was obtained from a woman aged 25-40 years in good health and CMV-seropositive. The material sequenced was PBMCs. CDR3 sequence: CASSSYTGGPKIQQETQYF. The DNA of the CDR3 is TGTGCCAGCAGTTCATACACAGGGGGCCCTAAAATCCAACAAGAGACCCAGTACTTC.